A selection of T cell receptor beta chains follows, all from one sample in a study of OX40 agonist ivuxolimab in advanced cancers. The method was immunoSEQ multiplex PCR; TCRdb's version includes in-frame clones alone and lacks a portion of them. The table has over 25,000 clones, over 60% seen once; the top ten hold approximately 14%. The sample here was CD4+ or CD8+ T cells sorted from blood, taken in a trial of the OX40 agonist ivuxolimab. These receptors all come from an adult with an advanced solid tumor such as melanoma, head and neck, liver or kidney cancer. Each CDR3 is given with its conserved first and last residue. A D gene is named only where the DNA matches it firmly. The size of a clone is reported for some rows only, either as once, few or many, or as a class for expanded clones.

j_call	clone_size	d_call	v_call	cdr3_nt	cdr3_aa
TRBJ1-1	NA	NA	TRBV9	TGTGCCAGCAGCCCGAGCAGTAACACTGAAGCTTTCTTT	CASSPSSNTEAFF
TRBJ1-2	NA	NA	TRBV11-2	TGTGCCAGCAGCTTAGCAGGGTTGGGGATTAACTATGGCTACACCTTC	CASSLAGLGINYGYTF
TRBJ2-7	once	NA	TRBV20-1	TGCAGTGCTAGACAGGCCTACGAGCAGTACTTC	CSARQAYEQYF
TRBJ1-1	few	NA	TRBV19	TGTGCCAGTAGTATCGTAACTGAAGCTTTCTTT	CASSIVTEAFF
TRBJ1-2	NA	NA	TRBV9	TGTGCCAGCAGCGTGGGGGGCGAAGCAACGGAATACTATGGCTACACCTTC	CASSVGGEATEYYGYTF
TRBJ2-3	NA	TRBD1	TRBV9	TGTGCCAGCAGCGGACAGGGGAGCACAGATACGCAGTATTTT	CASSGQGSTDTQYF
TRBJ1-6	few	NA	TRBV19	TGTGCCAGTAGTTACCAGACAGTTAATTCACCCCTCCACTTT	CASSYQTVNSPLHF
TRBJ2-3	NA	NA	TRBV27	TGTGCCAGCAGTCACACTAGCACAGATACGCAGTATTTT	CASSHTSTDTQYF
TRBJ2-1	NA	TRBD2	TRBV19	TGTGCCAGTACCGGGGGGGGTTTTAGTTCTGAGCAGTTCTTC	CASTGGGFSSEQFF
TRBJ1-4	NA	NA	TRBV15	TGTGCCACCAGCAGAGAGGTCCCTAATGAAAAACTGTTTTTT	CATSREVPNEKLFF
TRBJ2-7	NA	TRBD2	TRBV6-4	TGTGCCAGCACGGCCCCAAGCGGGGGGCGTCCGGACCACTACGAGCAGTACTTC	CASTAPSGGRPDHYEQYF
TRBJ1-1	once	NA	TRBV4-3	TGCGCCAGCAGCCCCGGGAGGGAGGCAGGGGTAGCTTTCTTT	CASSPGREAGVAFF
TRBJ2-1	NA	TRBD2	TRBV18	TGTGCCAGCTCACCAGGGGAGGGCTCCTACAATGAGCAGTTCTTC	CASSPGEGSYNEQFF
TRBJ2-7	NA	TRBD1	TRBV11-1	TGTGCCAGCAGCTTAGAGACAGGGCCCTACGAGCAGTACTTC	CASSLETGPYEQYF
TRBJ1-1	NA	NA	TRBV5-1	TGCGCCAGCAGCACCGATTCCACTGAAGCTTTCTTT	CASSTDSTEAFF
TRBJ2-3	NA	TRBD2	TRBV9	TGTGCCAGCCATCCGGGGGGGGCCGGAACAGATACGCAGTATTTT	CASHPGGAGTDTQYF
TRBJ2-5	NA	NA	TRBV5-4	TGTGCCAGCAGCGGCGGGACAGCAGGGCCCGAGACCCAGTACTTC	CASSGGTAGPETQYF
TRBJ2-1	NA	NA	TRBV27	TGTGCCAGCAGAGCTGGGGGACCTTACAATGAGCAGTTCTTC	CASRAGGPYNEQFF
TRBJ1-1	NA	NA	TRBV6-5	TGTGCCAGCAGTTACGGGGGGGGCTGGGGGAACACTGAAGCTTTCTTT	CASSYGGGWGNTEAFF
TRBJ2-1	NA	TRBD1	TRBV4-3	TGCGCCAGCAGCCAAGATTGGACAGGGACGAGCAATGAGCAGTTCTTC	CASSQDWTGTSNEQFF
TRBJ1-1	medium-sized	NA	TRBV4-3	TGCGCCAGCAGCCAAGATCCGGGGAAAACGGTTATGAACACTGAAGCTTTCTTT	CASSQDPGKTVMNTEAFF
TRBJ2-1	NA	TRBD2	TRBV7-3	TGTGCCAGCAGCTTAGTTGGACTAGCGGGGGCCCACAATGAGCAGTTCTTC	CASSLVGLAGAHNEQFF
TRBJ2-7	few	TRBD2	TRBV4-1	TGCGCCAGCAGCCCACGACTAGCGGGGGGGTCCTACGAGCAGTACTTC	CASSPRLAGGSYEQYF
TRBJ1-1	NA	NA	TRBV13	TGTGCCAGCAGCCTGGGGGGGCCTGAAGCTTTCTTT	CASSLGGPEAFF
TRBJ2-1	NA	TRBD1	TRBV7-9	TGTGCCAGCAGCCTGGGACAGGGCTACAATGAGCAGTTCTTC	CASSLGQGYNEQFF
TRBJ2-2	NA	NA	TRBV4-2	TGTGCCAGCAGCCAAGACCCCGGAGGGGCCGGGGAGCTGTTTTTT	CASSQDPGGAGELFF
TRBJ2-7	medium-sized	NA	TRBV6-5	TGTGCCAGCAGTTACTCAAGTCTACACTCCTACGAGCAGTACTTC	CASSYSSLHSYEQYF
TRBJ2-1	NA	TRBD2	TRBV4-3	TGCGCCAGCAGCCAGGACGGACTAGCGGGGGGTAAATACAATGAGCAGTTCTTC	CASSQDGLAGGKYNEQFF
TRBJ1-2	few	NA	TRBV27	TGTGCCAGCGGTTTGGGCCCCAAGGGCTACACCTTC	CASGLGPKGYTF
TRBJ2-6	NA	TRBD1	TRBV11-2	TGTGCCAGCAGCTTAGATGGGACAGGGTTTGGGGCCAACGTCCTGACTTTC	CASSLDGTGFGANVLTF
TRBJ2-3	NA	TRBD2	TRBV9	TGTGCCAGCACCAAAAGCGGGGGGGCAGGGGATACGCAGTATTTT	CASTKSGGAGDTQYF
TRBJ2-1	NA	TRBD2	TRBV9	TGTGCCAGCACCCCAGGCCTAGCGGGGGCCTACAATGAGCAGTTCTTC	CASTPGLAGAYNEQFF
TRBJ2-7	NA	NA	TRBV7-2	TGTGCCAGCAGCTTGGTCTCCTACGAGCAGTACTTC	CASSLVSYEQYF
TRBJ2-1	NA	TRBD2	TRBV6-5	TGTGCCAGCAATTCCGGGACTAGCGGGGGGAGCGAGCAGTTCTTC	CASNSGTSGGSEQFF
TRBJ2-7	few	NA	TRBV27	TGTGCCAGCAGCCCAGACGGTTACAGCTCAAACTCCTACGAGCAGTACTTC	CASSPDGYSSNSYEQYF
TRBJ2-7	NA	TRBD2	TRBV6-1	TGTGCCAGCAGTGAACTAGCGGGGATTTTGAGCTCCTACGAGCAGTACTTC	CASSELAGILSSYEQYF
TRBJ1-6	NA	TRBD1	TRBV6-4	TGTGCCAGCAGGGGGACAGGGTTTTCCTATAATTCACCCCTCCACTTT	CASRGTGFSYNSPLHF